Below are 19 T cell receptor beta chains sequenced from a single sample in a study of T cells in localized non-small cell lung cancer. Generated by immunoSEQ multiplex PCR, the TCRdb table keeps only in-frame clones and is missing some. The sample records tens of thousands of clones, 88% being singletons. This material consisted of peripheral blood, taken before any cancer treatment. These receptors were obtained from a woman between 40 and 69 years old with stage I lung adenocarcinoma.

Notes on this clone: This sample includes further DNA sequences coding for the same CDR3. This chain uses TRBV13 with TRBJ2-7; D is undetermined. Trimming left V 1 base short and J 6 bases short, with 4 bases between. The CDR3 loop spans 11 amino acids. CDR1 is PRHDT, CDR2 FYEKMQ, per germline (reference sequence). CDR3 loop: CASSLAGEQYF. In DNA, the CDR3 is TGTGCCAGCAGCTTAGCGGGCGAGCAGTACTTC.

The chain employs TRBV28 and TRBJ2-7, with D possibly matching TRBD2 (6 bases). Germline CDR1 is MDHEN and CDR2 is SYDVKM. There are 14 residues in the CDR3. V was shortened by 2 bases and J by 4 bases, with 12 bases between the two germline ends. CDR3 residues: CASSLIAGRYEQYF. CDR3 DNA: TGTGCCAGCAGTTTAATTGCAGGGAGGTACGAGCAGTACTTC.

The chain uses TRBV19 and TRBJ1-5; 7 nucleotides match TRBD1. Looked up from germline, CDR1 is LNHDA and CDR2 is SQIVND (reference sequence). Trimming took 3 bases from V and 7 from J; bases not matched to a gene: 9. The CDR3 is 15 residues long. In DNA form, the CDR3 reads TGTGCCAGTAGTATGGGAGCAGGGGGATGGCAGCCCCAGCATTTT. Its translation is CASSMGAGGWQPQHF.

The chain carries TRBV6-5 and TRBJ2-5, with a weak D call TRBD2 (6 bases). From germline, CDR1 is MNHEY and CDR2 SVGAGI. V gave up 2 bases and J gave up 4 bases, with 17 bases separating them. The CDR3 contains 16 residues. CDR3 amino acids: CASSYAEGRVGETQYF. Here the CDR3 DNA reads TGTGCCAGCAGTTACGCGGAGGGCAGGGTGGGAGAGACCCAGTACTTC.

V and J are TRBV28 and TRBJ2-7; D call uncertain. Germline V gene sequence: CDR1 MDHEN, CDR2 SYDVKM. The CDR3 is made up of 11 amino acids. Trimming stripped 8 bases from V and 0 bases from J, with 5 bases between. The CDR3 coding sequence is TGTGCCAGCCCAAGCTCCTACGAGCAGTACTTC. It translates to CASPSSYEQYF.

V and J are TRBV7-6 and TRBJ2-1; 11 bases map to TRBD1. The CDR3 totals 16 residues. Losses at the gene ends were 2 bases for V and 7 bases for J; bases not matched to a gene: 7. Germline lookup yields CDR1 SGHVS and CDR2 FNYEAQ. For the CDR3, the DNA is TGTGCCAGCAGCTTAATCGCGGACAGGGGGCGGAATGAGCAGTTCTTC. Protein: CASSLIADRGRNEQFF.

This chain joins TRBV19 and TRBJ2-5; the match to TRBD1 covers 7 bases. The ends lost 3 bases at V and 5 bases at J; junction bases unmatched: 12. CDR3 length: 16 residues. Germline CDR1 and CDR2: LNHDA and SQIVND (reference sequence). CDR3 sequence reads: CASSIPRQGKEETQYF. In DNA, the CDR3 is TGTGCCAGTAGTATTCCTAGACAGGGTAAGGAGGAGACCCAGTACTTC.

The chain combines TRBV11-2 with TRBJ1-2; D is perhaps TRBD1 (6 bases). This CDR3 comprises 15 residues. The germline V gene has CDR1 SGHAT and CDR2 FQNNGV. Trimming left V 1 base short and J 4 bases short, with 13 bases between. CDR3 amino acids: CASSLVTGNPYGYTF. DNA for the CDR3: TGTGCCAGCAGCTTAGTTACAGGGAATCCCTATGGCTACACCTTC.

The rearrangement links TRBV7-9 to TRBJ1-1; no firm D call. Trimming pared 1 base from V and 2 bases from J, leaving 11 bases between. The CDR3 totals 15 residues. Germline V lookup: CDR1 SEHNR, CDR2 FQNEAQ (reference sequence). The DNA for the CDR3 is TGTGCCAGCAGCTTAGGGTTCACAGTCAACACTGAAGCTTTCTTT. It yields the protein CASSLGFTVNTEAFF.

The chain recombines TRBV5-4 with TRBJ2-7; unclear D gene. Trimming left V 0 bases short and J 0 bases short, with 16 bases between. The CDR3 loop spans 17 amino acids. Germline CDR1 and CDR2: SGHNT and YYREEE (reference sequence). The CDR3 loop reads CASSLGRGSRSSYEQYF. Written as DNA, the CDR3 is TGTGCCAGCAGCTTGGGGCGAGGCAGCCGAAGCTCCTACGAGCAGTACTTC.

The chain couples TRBV2 to TRBJ1-3, with TRBD1 matching 8 bases. CDR1 is SNHLY and CDR2 is FYNNEI in the germline V gene. The CDR3 runs 15 residues. Trimming took 4 bases from V and 1 from J; bases not matched to a gene: 3. The CDR3, as DNA: TGTGCCAGCAGTGCAGGGGGCTGGTCTGGAAACACCATATATTTT. This gives the protein CASSAGGWSGNTIYF.

V usage is TRBV6-5 and J usage is TRBJ2-7, with 8 bases lining up with TRBD1. Germline CDR1 is MNHEY and CDR2 is SVGAGI. V dropped 5 bases and J dropped 6; count of bases not matched to a gene: 12. This CDR3 comprises 15 residues. The CDR3 DNA is TGTGCCAGCAGTCCCACCGGGACAGGAGTCGGCGAGCAGTACTTC. It encodes CASSPTGTGVGEQYF.

V and J are TRBV27 and TRBJ1-1; D is uncertain. Trimming cost V 3 bases and J 1 base, with 6 bases left between them. The CDR3 covers 13 residues. Germline-derived CDR1 and CDR2 are MNHEY and SMNVEV (reference sequence). The CDR3 region has the DNA TGTGCCAGCAGTTTGGTGCAGAACACTGAAGCTTTCTTT. Residues: CASSLVQNTEAFF.

V and J are TRBV28 and TRBJ1-4; D is unresolved. Germline V gene data show CDR1 as MDHEN and CDR2 as SYDVKM. V lost 6 bases and J lost 8, with 16 bases in between. There are 14 residues in the CDR3. CDR3 amino acids: CASSATGIREKLFF. DNA of the CDR3: TGTGCCAGCAGCGCAACGGGGATAAGAGAAAAACTGTTTTTT.

V and J are TRBV30 and TRBJ2-2; the D gene is possibly TRBD1 (5 bases). The CDR3 totals 13 residues. Between the trimmed V and J ends, which lost 3 bases and 7 bases, there was a span of 12 bases. The germline V gene has CDR1 GTSNPN and CDR2 SVGIG (reference sequence). The CDR3: CAWSQGLSGELFF. As DNA, the CDR3 is TGTGCCTGGAGCCAGGGTCTGAGCGGGGAGCTGTTTTTT.

CDR3 nucleotide sequence: TGTGCCAGCATTAGAGCAGGGGATCTAGGCGAGCAGTACTTC. The encoded protein is CASIRAGDLGEQYF. The chain is built from TRBV25-1 and TRBJ2-7, with D tentatively TRBD1 (6 bases). This CDR3 has 14 residues. Germline loops: CDR1 MGHDK, CDR2 SYGVNS. V was cut by 7 bases and J by 6 bases, with 19 bases left in between.

V is TRBV7-2 and J is TRBJ1-5; D may be TRBD1 (5 bases). Looked up from germline, CDR1 is SGHTA and CDR2 is FQGNSA. Trimming left V 6 bases short and J 3 bases short, with 18 bases between. The CDR3 has 16 amino acids. CDR3 region: CASSFLAWGTNQPQHF. In DNA form, the CDR3 reads TGTGCCAGCAGTTTTCTTGCTTGGGGGACCAATCAGCCCCAGCATTTT.

The chain couples TRBV7-2 to TRBJ2-3; 7 bases align to TRBD1. With V trimmed by 5 bases and J by 4 bases, 12 bases remained unmatched. Germline CDR1 SGHTA, CDR2 FQGNSA. The CDR3 runs to 16 residues. The CDR3 reads CASSQTPGQRADTQYF. In DNA, the CDR3 is TGTGCCAGCAGCCAAACCCCGGGACAGAGGGCAGATACGCAGTATTTT.

J is TRBJ1-1 and V is TRBV5-8, with unresolved D. This CDR3 spans 13 amino acids. V shed 4 bases and J shed 1 base, with 8 bases lying between them. Germline V gene data show CDR1 as SGHTS and CDR2 as YDEGEE. The CDR3 region is CASSIWGNTEAFF. CDR3 in DNA: TGTGCCAGCAGCATCTGGGGGAACACTGAAGCTTTCTTT.